A selection of T cell receptor beta chains follows, all from one sample in a study of T cell responses to AZD1222 COVID-19 vaccine. Data came from immunoSEQ multiplex PCR; TCRdb stores just in-frame clones and leaves some out. The data hold 110,000 to 150,000 clones, with about 93% observed a single time. The sample in question was peripheral blood, obtained on day 0 of AZD1222 vaccination. These receptors were collected from an adult in good health. The CDR3 runs from the conserved cysteine through the conserved F or W. Each record gives: CDR3 length, clone size, V gene, J gene, D gene, CDR3 DNA, CDR3 protein. A D gene is named only where the DNA matches it firmly. Not every row has a clone size; where given, it reads once, few, many or a size class.

13	-	TRBV7-2	TRBJ2-6	-	TGTGCCAGCGCGAGCTCTGGGGCCAACGTCCTGACTTTC	CASASSGANVLTF
14	-	TRBV10-3	TRBJ1-5	-	TGTGCCATCAGTGTAGCAGGGGTTAATCAGCCCCAGCATTTT	CAISVAGVNQPQHF
21	-	TRBV2	TRBJ2-1	TRBD2	TGTGCCAGCAGGTTAGTCCTCGGGACTAGTTCCTCGGTGGAGGCCTACAATGAGCAGTTCTTC	CASRLVLGTSSSVEAYNEQFF
13	-	TRBV30	TRBJ1-2	TRBD1	TGTGTGGCGCAACCGGGACAGGAATATGGCTACACCTTC	CVAQPGQEYGYTF
12	-	TRBV7-9	TRBJ1-1	-	TGTGCCAGCAGGGAAAGAGTGGCTGAAGCTTTCTTT	CASRERVAEAFF
15	-	TRBV4-3	TRBJ2-5	TRBD2	TGCGCCAGCAGCCGTAGCGGGGCACCGGGGGAGACCCAGTACTTC	CASSRSGAPGETQYF
16	-	TRBV5-4	TRBJ2-1	TRBD2	TGTGCCAGCAGCTTATACCCGCGGGGGGCGAACAATGAGCAGTTCTTC	CASSLYPRGANNEQFF
14	-	TRBV28	TRBJ2-7	-	TGTGCCAGCGGTAGCCGACTGACCGCCTACGAGCAGTACTTC	CASGSRLTAYEQYF
13	-	TRBV27	TRBJ1-6	-	TGTGCCAGCAAACGGGGTGGAAATTCACCCCTCCACTTT	CASKRGGNSPLHF
15	-	TRBV28	TRBJ1-5	-	TGTGCCAGCAGCCTCACCCTGACAGGTCATCAGCCCCAGCATTTT	CASSLTLTGHQPQHF
12	-	TRBV27	TRBJ1-2	-	TGTGCCAGCTATGACCCCGCCTATGGCTACACCTTC	CASYDPAYGYTF
15	few	TRBV6-2/TRBV6-3	TRBJ2-3	-	TGTGCCAGCAGTTTTGGTCTTTACAGCACAGATACGCAGTATTTT	CASSFGLYSTDTQYF
11	-	TRBV27	TRBJ1-1	-	TGTGCCAGCAGTTGGGGCACTGAAGCTTTCTTT	CASSWGTEAFF
12	-	TRBV7-9	TRBJ2-7	-	TGTGCCAGCAGCCCTGTTGTTCTCGAGCAGTACTTC	CASSPVVLEQYF
16	-	TRBV15	TRBJ1-5	-	TGTGCCACCAGCAGAGATCGACAGTGGGTAGGTCAGCCCCAGCATTTT	CATSRDRQWVGQPQHF
14	-	TRBV3-1/TRBV3-2	TRBJ1-4	-	TGTGCCAGCAGCCAAGCCGGCCGAGGGGCGAAACTGTTTTTT	CASSQAGRGAKLFF
11	-	TRBV27	TRBJ1-5	-	TGTGCCAGCGGGGGCAATCAGCCCCAGCATTTT	CASGGNQPQHF
14	once	TRBV2	TRBJ2-1	-	TGTGCCAGCAGTGTGGTAGGGGGGCAGGGTGAGCAGTTCTTC	CASSVVGGQGEQFF
14	-	TRBV19	TRBJ1-2	-	TGTGCCAGTAGTCGAGAGACAGTTAACTATGGCTACACCTTC	CASSRETVNYGYTF